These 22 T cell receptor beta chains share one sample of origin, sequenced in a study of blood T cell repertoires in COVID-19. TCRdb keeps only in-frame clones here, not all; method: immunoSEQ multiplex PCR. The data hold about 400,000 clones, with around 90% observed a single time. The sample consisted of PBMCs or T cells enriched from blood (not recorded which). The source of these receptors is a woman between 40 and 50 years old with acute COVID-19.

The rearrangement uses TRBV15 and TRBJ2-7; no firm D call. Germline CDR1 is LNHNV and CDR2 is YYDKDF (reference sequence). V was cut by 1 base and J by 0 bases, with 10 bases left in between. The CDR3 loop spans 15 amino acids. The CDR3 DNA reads TGTGCCACCAGCAGAGGCCGGGTCCCCTCCTACGAGCAGTACTTC. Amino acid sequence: CATSRGRVPSYEQYF.

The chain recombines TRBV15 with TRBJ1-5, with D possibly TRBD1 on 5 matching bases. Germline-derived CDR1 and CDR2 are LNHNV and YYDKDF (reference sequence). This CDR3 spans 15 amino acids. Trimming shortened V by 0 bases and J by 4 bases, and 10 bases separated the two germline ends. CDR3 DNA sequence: TGTGCCACCAGCAGAGATAAACAGGAGAATCAGCCCCAGCATTTT. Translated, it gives CATSRDKQENQPQHF.

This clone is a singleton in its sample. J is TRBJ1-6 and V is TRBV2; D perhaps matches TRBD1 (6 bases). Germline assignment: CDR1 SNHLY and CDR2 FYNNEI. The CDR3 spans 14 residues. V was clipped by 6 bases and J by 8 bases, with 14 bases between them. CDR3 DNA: TGTGCCAGCAGAGGCCAGGGGATTGATTCACCCCTCCACTTT. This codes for CASRGQGIDSPLHF.

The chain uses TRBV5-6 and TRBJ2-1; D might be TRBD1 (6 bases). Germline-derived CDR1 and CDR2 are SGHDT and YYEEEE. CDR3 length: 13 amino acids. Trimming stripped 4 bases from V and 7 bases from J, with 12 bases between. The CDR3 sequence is CASSRDTSNEQFF. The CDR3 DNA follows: TGTGCCAGCAGCAGGGACACCAGTAATGAGCAGTTCTTC. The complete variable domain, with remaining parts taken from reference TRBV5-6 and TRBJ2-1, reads DAGVTQSPTHLIKTRGQQVTLRCSPKSGHDTVSWYQQALGQGPQFIFQYYEEEERQRGNFPDRFSGHQFPNYSSELNVNALLLGDSALYLCASSRDTSNEQFFGPGTRLTVL.

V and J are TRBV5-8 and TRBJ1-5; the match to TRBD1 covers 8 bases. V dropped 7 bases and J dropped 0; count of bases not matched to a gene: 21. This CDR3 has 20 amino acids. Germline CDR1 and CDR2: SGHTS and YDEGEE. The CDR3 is CASGDTPPGGRMYSNQPQHF. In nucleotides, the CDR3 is TGTGCCAGCGGAGATACCCCGCCAGGGGGCAGGATGTATAGCAATCAGCCCCAGCATTTT.

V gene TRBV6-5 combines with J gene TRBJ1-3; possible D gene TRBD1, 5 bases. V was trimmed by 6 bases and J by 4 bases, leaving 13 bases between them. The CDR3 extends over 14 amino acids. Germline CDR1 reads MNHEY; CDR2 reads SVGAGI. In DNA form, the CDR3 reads TGTGCCAGCAGACCCATGGGGGGGGGAAACACCATATATTTT. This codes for CASRPMGGGNTIYF.

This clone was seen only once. CDR3 amino acids: CASSLDEGYTF. The CDR3 DNA follows: TGTGCCAGCAGCTTGGATGAGGGCTACACCTTC. The chain carries TRBV5-4 and TRBJ1-2; D unresolved. Germline CDR1 and CDR2: SGHNT and YYREEE (reference sequence). Between the trimmed V and J ends, which lost 0 bases and 8 bases, there was a span of 5 bases. The CDR3 loop spans 11 amino acids. The full variable domain, in which reference TRBV5-4 and TRBJ1-2 provide the parts outside the CDR3, is ETGVTQSPTHLIKTRGQQVTLRCSSQSGHNTVSWYQQALGQGPQFIFQYYREEENGRGNFPPRFSGLQFPNYSSELNVNALELDDSALYLCASSLDEGYTFGSGTRLTVV.

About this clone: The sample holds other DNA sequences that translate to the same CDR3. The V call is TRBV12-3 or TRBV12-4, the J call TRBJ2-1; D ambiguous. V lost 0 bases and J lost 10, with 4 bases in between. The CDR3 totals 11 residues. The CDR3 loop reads CASSLAGEQFF. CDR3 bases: TGTGCCAGCAGTTTAGCGGGCGAGCAGTTCTTC.

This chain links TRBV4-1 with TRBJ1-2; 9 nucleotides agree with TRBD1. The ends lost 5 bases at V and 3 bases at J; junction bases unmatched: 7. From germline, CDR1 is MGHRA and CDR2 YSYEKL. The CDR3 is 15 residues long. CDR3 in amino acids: CASSSPGTGYYGYTF. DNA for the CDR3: TGCGCCAGCAGCTCACCCGGGACAGGGTACTATGGCTACACCTTC.

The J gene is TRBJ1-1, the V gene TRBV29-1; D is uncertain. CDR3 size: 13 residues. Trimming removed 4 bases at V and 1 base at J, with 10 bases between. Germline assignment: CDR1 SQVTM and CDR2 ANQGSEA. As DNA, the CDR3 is TGCAGCGTTGTTCGGGAAAGGAACACTGAAGCTTTCTTT. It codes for CSVVRERNTEAFF.

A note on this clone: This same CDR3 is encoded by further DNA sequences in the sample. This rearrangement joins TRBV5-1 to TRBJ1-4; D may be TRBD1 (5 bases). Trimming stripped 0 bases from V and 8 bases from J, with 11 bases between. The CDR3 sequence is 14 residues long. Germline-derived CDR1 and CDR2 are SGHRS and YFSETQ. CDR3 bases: TGCGCCAGCAGCTTGGGCGGAGGGGAGGAAAAACTGTTTTTT. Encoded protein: CASSLGGGEEKLFF.

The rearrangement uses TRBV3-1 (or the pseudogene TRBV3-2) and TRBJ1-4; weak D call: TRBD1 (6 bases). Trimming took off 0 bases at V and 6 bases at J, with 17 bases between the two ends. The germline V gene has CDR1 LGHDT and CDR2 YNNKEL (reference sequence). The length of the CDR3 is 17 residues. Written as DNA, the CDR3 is TGTGCCAGCAGCCAAGATCAGTATACAGCAGGGGATGAAAAACTGTTTTTT. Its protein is CASSQDQYTAGDEKLFF.

The CDR3 DNA is TGTGCCAGCAGCTGGGGCCCTTTCACAGATACGCAGTATTTT. Its protein is CASSWGPFTDTQYF. V and J are TRBV5-6 and TRBJ2-3; D perhaps matches TRBD1 (5 bases). The CDR3 runs 14 residues. In germline, CDR1 is SGHDT, CDR2 YYEEEE. V lost 3 bases, J lost 2 bases, and 10 bases lay in between. The full variable domain, in which reference TRBV5-6 and TRBJ2-3 provide the parts outside the CDR3, is DAGVTQSPTHLIKTRGQQVTLRCSPKSGHDTVSWYQQALGQGPQFIFQYYEEEERQRGNFPDRFSGHQFPNYSSELNVNALLLGDSALYLCASSWGPFTDTQYFGPGTRLTVL.

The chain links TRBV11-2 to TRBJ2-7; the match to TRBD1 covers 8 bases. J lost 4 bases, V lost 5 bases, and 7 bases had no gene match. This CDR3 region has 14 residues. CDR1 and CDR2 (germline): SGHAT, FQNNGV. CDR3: CASSKPGQEYEQYF. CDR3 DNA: TGTGCCAGCAGCAAACCGGGACAGGAGTACGAGCAGTACTTC.

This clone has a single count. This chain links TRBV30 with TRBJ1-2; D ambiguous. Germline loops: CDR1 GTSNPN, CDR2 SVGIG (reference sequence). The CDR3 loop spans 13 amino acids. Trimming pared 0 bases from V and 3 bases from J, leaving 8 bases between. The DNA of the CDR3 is TGTGCCTGGAGTGTACAGCCCGACTATGGCTACACCTTC. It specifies CAWSVQPDYGYTF.

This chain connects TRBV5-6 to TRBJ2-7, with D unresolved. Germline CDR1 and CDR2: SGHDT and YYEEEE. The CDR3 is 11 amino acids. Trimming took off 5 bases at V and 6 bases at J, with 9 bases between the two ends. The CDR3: CASRRGTEQYF. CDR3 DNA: TGTGCCAGCAGGAGAGGTACCGAGCAGTACTTC.

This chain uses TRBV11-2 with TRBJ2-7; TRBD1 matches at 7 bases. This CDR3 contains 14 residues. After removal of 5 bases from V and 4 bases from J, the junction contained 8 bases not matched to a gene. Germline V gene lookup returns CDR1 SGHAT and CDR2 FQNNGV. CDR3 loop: CASSPRDRFYEQYF. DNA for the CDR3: TGTGCCAGCAGCCCACGGGACAGATTTTACGAGCAGTACTTC.

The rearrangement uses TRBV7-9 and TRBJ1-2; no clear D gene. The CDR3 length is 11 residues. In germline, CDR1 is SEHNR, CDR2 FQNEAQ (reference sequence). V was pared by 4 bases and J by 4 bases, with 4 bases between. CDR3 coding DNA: TGTGCCAGCAGCTCCATCTATGGCTACACCTTC. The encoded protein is CASSSIYGYTF.

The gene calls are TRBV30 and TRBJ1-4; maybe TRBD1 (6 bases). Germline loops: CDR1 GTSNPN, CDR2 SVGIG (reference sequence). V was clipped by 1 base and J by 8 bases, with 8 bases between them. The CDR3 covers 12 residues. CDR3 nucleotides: TGTGCCTGGAGTGCTACAGGGGAAAAACTGTTTTTT. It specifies CAWSATGEKLFF.

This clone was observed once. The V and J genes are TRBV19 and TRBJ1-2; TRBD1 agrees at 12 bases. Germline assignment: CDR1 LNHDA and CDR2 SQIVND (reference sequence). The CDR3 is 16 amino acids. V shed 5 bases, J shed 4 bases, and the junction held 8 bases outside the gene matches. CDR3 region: CASSSTGTGGAYGYTF. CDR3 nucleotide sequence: TGTGCCAGTAGTTCAACCGGGACAGGGGGCGCCTATGGCTACACCTTC.

The CDR3 spells CASSLVATFNTGELFF. Here the CDR3 DNA reads TGTGCCAGCAGCTTAGTTGCGACATTTAACACCGGGGAGCTGTTTTTT. The chain links TRBV11-2 to TRBJ2-2; no definite D call. The germline V gene encodes CDR1 SGHAT and CDR2 FQNNGV. The CDR3 length is 16 residues. V was shortened by 1 base and J by 2 bases, with 11 bases between the two germline ends.

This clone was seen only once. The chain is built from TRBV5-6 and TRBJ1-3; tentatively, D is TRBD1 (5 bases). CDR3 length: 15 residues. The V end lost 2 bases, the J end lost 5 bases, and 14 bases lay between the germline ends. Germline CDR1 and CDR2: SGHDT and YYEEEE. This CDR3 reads CASSLVRAERNTIYF. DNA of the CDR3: TGTGCCAGCAGCTTAGTCAGGGCCGAGCGAAACACCATATATTTT.